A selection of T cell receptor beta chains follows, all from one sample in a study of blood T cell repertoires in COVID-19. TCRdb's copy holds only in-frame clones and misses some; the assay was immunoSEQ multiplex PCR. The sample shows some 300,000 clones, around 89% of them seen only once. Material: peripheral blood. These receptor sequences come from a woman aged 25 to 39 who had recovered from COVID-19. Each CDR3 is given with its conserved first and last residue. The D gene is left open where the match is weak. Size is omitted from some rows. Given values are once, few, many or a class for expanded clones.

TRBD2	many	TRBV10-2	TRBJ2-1	TGCGCCAGCACTTTCGCAGCGGGGTCCATCGCGAATGAGCAGTTCTTC	CASTFAAGSIANEQFF
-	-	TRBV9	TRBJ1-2	TGTGCCAGCAGCGTAGCCCAGGCGAATTATGGCTACACCTTC	CASSVAQANYGYTF
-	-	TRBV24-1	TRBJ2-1	TGTGCCACCAGTGATTGGGGGGTTGAGCAGTTCTTC	CATSDWGVEQFF
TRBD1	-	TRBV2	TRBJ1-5	TGTGCCAGCAGTACGGGACAGGGGATTCAGCCCCAGCATTTT	CASSTGQGIQPQHF
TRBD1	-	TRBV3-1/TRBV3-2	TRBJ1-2	TGTGCCAGCTCTTTGGACAGGGGGCTCTATGGCTACACCTTC	CASSLDRGLYGYTF
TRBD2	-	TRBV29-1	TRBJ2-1	TGCAGCGTTGAAGAAGGGAGGGGTGGCTCCTACAATGAGCAGTTCTTC	CSVEEGRGGSYNEQFF
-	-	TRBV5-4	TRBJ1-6	TGTGCCAGCAGCTTGGCGGGGGGCGCATCACCCCTCCACTTT	CASSLAGGASPLHF
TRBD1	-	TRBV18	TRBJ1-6	TGTGCCAGCTCACCCTGGACAGGGGAGAGTTCACCCCTCCACTTT	CASSPWTGESSPLHF
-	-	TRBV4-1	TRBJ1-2	TGCGCCAGCAGCCAAACGGGAGGGACCGATTATGGCTACACCTTC	CASSQTGGTDYGYTF
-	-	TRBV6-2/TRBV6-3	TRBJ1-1	TGTGCCAGCAGCCCTGGCGGGGGCCTTCCATACGGGAGTGAAGCTTTCTTT	CASSPGGGLPYGSEAFF
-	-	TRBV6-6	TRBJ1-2	TGTGCCAGCAGTTACGGGGCAGGGAACTATGGCTACACCTTC	CASSYGAGNYGYTF
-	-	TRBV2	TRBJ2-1	TGTGCCACGATTGGCGGGCAGGGGTGGAATGAGCAGTTCTTC	CATIGGQGWNEQFF
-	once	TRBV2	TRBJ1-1	TGTGCCAGCAGTGCCCGGACAGCGCACACTGAAGCTTTCTTT	CASSARTAHTEAFF
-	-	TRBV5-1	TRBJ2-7	TGCGCCAGCATGTTTTTGACAGGCTCCTACGAGCAGTACTTC	CASMFLTGSYEQYF
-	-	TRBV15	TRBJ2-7	TGTGCCACCAGCAGGGGTGGGAGTACGGACGAGCAGTACTTC	CATSRGGSTDEQYF
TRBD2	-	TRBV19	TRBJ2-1	TGTGCCAGTAGTTCACTAGCGGGGGGCTACAATGAGCAGTTCTTC	CASSSLAGGYNEQFF
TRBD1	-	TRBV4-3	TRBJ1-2	TGCGCCAGCAGCCCCCGGACAGGCTATGGCTACACCTTC	CASSPRTGYGYTF
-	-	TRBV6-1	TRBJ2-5	TGTGCCAGCAGTGATTCCGGGCCAGGGTCGATTCAAGAGACCCAGTACTTC	CASSDSGPGSIQETQYF
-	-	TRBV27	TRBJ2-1	TGTGCCAGCAGTTTTGTGGGACTGGCCTACAATGAGCAGTTCTTC	CASSFVGLAYNEQFF
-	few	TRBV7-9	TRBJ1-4	TGTGCCAGCACCACAGGGATAAATGAAAAACTGTTTTTT	CASTTGINEKLFF
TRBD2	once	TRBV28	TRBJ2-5	TGTGCCAGCAGTCCCCCCTGGCGGGGGGGGCAAGAGACCCAGTACTTC	CASSPPWRGGQETQYF
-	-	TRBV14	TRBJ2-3	TGTGCCAGCAGCCAAGTGGGCCTCGAACCCACAGATACGCAGTATTTT	CASSQVGLEPTDTQYF
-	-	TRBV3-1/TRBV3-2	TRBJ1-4	TGTGCCAGCAGGAACGAGGGTGAAAAACTGTTTTTT	CASRNEGEKLFF
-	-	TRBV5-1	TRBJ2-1	TGCGCCAGCAGCGGGGGGACCGAGAGCTCCTACAATGAGCAGTTCTTC	CASSGGTESSYNEQFF